The T cell receptor beta chain described here comes from a study of neurological immune-mediated disorders. Unsorted libraries were generated from 2 million PBMCs held at -80 degrees C. By 5'RACE with 10-nucleotide random UMIs, the cDNA was made. From the 5' RACE reads, TCRdb called clonotypes with MiXCR, one entry per CDR3 protein. The sample lists almost 30,000 distinct CDR3 sequences, 9.5% to 13% occurring once. Study-wide results and caveats: CDR3 amino acid sequences of expanded clones were not shared across subjects, a result suggesting private repertoires in all groups. While HTLV-1-associated myelopathy showed the greatest TCR clonal expansion, multiple sclerosis showed the least, falling below healthy controls.

The CDR3 runs 17 residues. Germline assignment: CDR1 DFQATT and CDR2 SNEGSKA (reference sequence). V dropped 1 base and J dropped 4; count of bases not matched to a gene: 12. This clonotype has ten or more counts. No antigen is known for it. V usage is TRBV20-1 and J usage is TRBJ2-1; 8 bases are a match to TRBD2. Source material: PBMCs. This clonotype was obtained from a woman aged 55-69 years in good health. Here the CDR3 DNA reads TGCAGTGCTAGAGTATCGAGCGGGGGCCGCATTTACAATGAGCAGTTCTTC. Translated: CSARVSSGGRIYNEQFF.